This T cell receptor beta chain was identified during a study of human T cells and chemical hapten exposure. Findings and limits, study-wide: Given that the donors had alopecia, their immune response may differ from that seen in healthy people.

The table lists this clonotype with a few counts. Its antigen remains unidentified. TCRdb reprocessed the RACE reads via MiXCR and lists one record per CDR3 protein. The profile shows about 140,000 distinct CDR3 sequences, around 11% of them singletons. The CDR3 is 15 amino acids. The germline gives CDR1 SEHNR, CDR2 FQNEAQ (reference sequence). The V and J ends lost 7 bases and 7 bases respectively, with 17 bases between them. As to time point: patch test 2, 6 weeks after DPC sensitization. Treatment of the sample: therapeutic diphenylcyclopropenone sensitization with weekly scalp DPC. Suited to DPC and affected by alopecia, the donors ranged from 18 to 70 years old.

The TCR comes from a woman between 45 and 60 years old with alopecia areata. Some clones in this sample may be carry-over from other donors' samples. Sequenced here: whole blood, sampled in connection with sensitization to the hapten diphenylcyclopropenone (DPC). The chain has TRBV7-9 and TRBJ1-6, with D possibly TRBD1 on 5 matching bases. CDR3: CASTLLQEGNSPLHF. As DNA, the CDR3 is TGTGCCAGCACCCTCCTCCAAGAGGGGAATTCACCCCTCCACTTT.